One and the same sample provided the 20 T cell receptor beta chains below, sequenced in a study of T-cell memory formation after mild COVID-19. TCRdb ran MiXCR on the 5' RACE reads and lists one entry per CDR3 protein. The sample shows under 300,000 distinct CDR3 sequences, 16% of them seen only once. The sequenced sample consisted of PBMCs or a T cell subset sorted from them (not recorded which). The receptors shown here come from a man aged 18 to 30 who had mild COVID-19 (a few samples of this study predate the infection). Cell type and time point are not known.

This clonotype was seen repeatedly, ten times or more. The rearrangement links TRBV5-6 to TRBJ2-3, with 10 bases identical to TRBD2. The CDR3 is 13 residues long. Germline assignment: CDR1 SGHDT and CDR2 YYEEEE. The trim removed 8 bases at V and 4 bases at J, leaving 4 bases unmatched. Written as DNA, the CDR3 is TGTGCCAGTACTAGCGGGGTAGCAGATACGCAGTATTTT. Its translation: CASTSGVADTQYF. Looking up the rest from reference TRBV5-6 and TRBJ2-3 gives the full variable domain: DAGVTQSPTHLIKTRGQQVTLRCSPKSGHDTVSWYQQALGQGPQFIFQYYEEEERQRGNFPDRFSGHQFPNYSSELNVNALLLGDSALYLCASTSGVADTQYFGPGTRLTVL.

This clonotype has just one count. The chain uses TRBV14 and TRBJ1-1; D is undetermined. The CDR3 contains 13 residues. Trimming left V 8 bases short and J 1 base short, with 11 bases between. Germline lookup yields CDR1 SGHDN and CDR2 FVKESK. The CDR3 sequence: CASSGIGNTEAFF. The CDR3 bases are TGTGCCAGCTCCGGTATAGGGAACACTGAAGCTTTCTTT.

A few counts support this clonotype. The chain carries TRBV12-3 or TRBV12-4 and TRBJ1-5, with 8 bases that match TRBD1. With 1 base clipped from V and 7 bases from J, the junction kept 9 bases outside the gene matches. This CDR3 comprises 16 residues. CDR3 in amino acids: CASSLGGRTGRQPQHF. The CDR3 DNA is TGTGCCAGCAGTTTAGGGGGTAGGACAGGGCGACAGCCCCAGCATTTT.

Here the CDR3 reads CASSATGNSGANVLTF. In nucleotides, the CDR3 is TGTGCCAGCAGCGCCACAGGGAACTCTGGGGCCAACGTCCTGACTTTC. The chain has TRBV9 and TRBJ2-6, with a tentative D call TRBD1 (6 bases). Germline loops: CDR1 SGDLS, CDR2 YYNGEE. The V and J ends lost 3 bases and 0 bases respectively, with 10 bases between them. The CDR3 covers 16 residues.

The chain is built from TRBV18 and TRBJ2-3; 7 nucleotides align to TRBD1. Per germline, CDR1 KGHSH and CDR2 LQKENI. V trimming: 3 bases; J trimming: 8 bases; junction bases outside the gene matches: 11. This CDR3 contains 15 residues. The CDR3 nucleotides read TGTGCCAGCTCACCTGCGACAGGGACCGAGTCTACGCAGTATTTT. Its translation is CASSPATGTESTQYF.

The CDR3 DNA reads as TGTGCCAGCAGCTTGACAGGGGGCAATGATGAAAAACTGTTTTTT. Protein sequence: CASSLTGGNDEKLFF. The chain couples TRBV6-6 to TRBJ1-4, with 10 bases fitting TRBD1. Unmatched junction bases numbered 7, after V lost 6 bases and J lost 6 bases. Germline loops: CDR1 MNHNY, CDR2 SVGAGI (reference sequence). The CDR3 loop spans 15 amino acids.

This clonotype was observed many times. This chain connects TRBV28 to TRBJ2-3; D ambiguous. The CDR3 spans 12 residues. V shed 2 bases and J shed 6 bases, with 6 bases lying between them. Germline V gene data show CDR1 as MDHEN and CDR2 as SYDVKM. Written as DNA, the CDR3 is TGTGCCAGCAGTTTAACTCAGGATACGCAGTATTTT. It yields the protein CASSLTQDTQYF.

The chain has TRBV6-5 and TRBJ1-2; TRBD1 might be the D (6 bases). CDR1 is MNHEY and CDR2 is SVGAGI in the germline V gene. V lost 5 bases, J lost 8 bases, and 12 bases lay in between. This CDR3 has 12 residues. CDR3 nucleotides: TGTGCCAGCAGTCCCATGACAGGCGGCTACACCTTC. Residues: CASSPMTGGYTF.

The J gene is TRBJ2-1, the V gene TRBV3-1; TRBD2 agrees at 16 bases. CDR1 LGHDT and CDR2 YNNKEL come from the germline V gene (reference sequence). This CDR3 spans 17 amino acids. V lost 4 bases to trimming and J lost 8 bases; unmatched junction nucleotides: 8. The CDR3 is CASSLEGLAGGRDEQFF. The CDR3 coding sequence is TGTGCCAGCAGCCTCGAGGGACTAGCGGGGGGGAGGGATGAGCAGTTCTTC.

As DNA, the CDR3 is TGTGCCAGCAGCCAACAGATCTCTGGGGCCAACGTCCTGACTTTC. It yields the protein CASSQQISGANVLTF. This chain joins TRBV6-2 or TRBV6-3 and TRBJ2-6; D call uncertain. Germline V gives CDR1 MNHEY, CDR2 SVGEGT. Deletions cut 6 bases from V and 0 bases from J, with 9 bases between. CDR3 length: 15 residues.

The chain joins TRBV4-3 to TRBJ2-7, with D perhaps given as TRBD1 or TRBD2 (5 bases each). This CDR3 has 16 residues. Trimming stripped 1 base from V and 4 bases from J, with 17 bases between. The germline V gene encodes CDR1 LGHNA and CDR2 YSLEER. This chain's CDR3 is CASSQGISQGPYEQYF. The DNA for the CDR3 is TGCGCCAGCAGCCAAGGGATTTCTCAGGGACCGTACGAGCAGTACTTC.

This clonotype appeared a few times. This sequence joins TRBV9 and TRBJ2-7; D remains unclear. The germline CDR1 and CDR2 sequences are SGDLS and YYNGEE. The CDR3 consists of 13 residues. Trimming cost V 0 bases and J 5 bases, with 9 bases left between them. The CDR3 bases are TGTGCCAGCAGCGTAGCCCCCAACCACGAGCAGTACGTC. It is translated as CASSVAPNHEQYV.

This clonotype was observed many times. The rearrangement joins TRBV4-3 to TRBJ1-5; no firm D call. The CDR3 covers 13 residues. Germline CDR1 LGHNA, CDR2 YSLEER. Trimming removed 0 bases from V and 6 bases from J, with 6 bases in between. This chain's CDR3 is CASSQDEGQPQHF. The CDR3 DNA reads as TGCGCCAGCAGCCAAGATGAGGGTCAGCCCCAGCATTTT.

The chain has TRBV20-1 and TRBJ1-5, with 7 bases that match TRBD1. CDR1 and CDR2 from the germline V gene are DFQATT and SNEGSKA (reference sequence). V shed 6 bases and J 4 bases; nucleotides not matched to a gene: 9. There are 14 residues in the CDR3. CDR3 loop: CSANRGERNQPQHF. The CDR3 nucleotides are TGCAGTGCAAACAGGGGAGAGAGAAATCAGCCCCAGCATTTT.

This clonotype was counted a few times. The V gene is TRBV5-5, the J gene TRBJ1-3; D ambiguous. The length of the CDR3 is 17 residues. V was trimmed by 4 bases and J by 0 bases, leaving 17 bases between them. The germline gives CDR1 SGHKS, CDR2 YYEKEE (reference sequence). CDR3 sequence reads: CASSPGGRAFSGNTIYF. The CDR3 DNA sequence: TGTGCCAGCAGCCCCGGCGGTCGGGCCTTCTCTGGAAACACCATATATTTT.

The chain is built from TRBV7-8 and TRBJ2-2, with TRBD1 identical over 8 bases. The CDR3 is 16 amino acids. Unmatched junction bases numbered 8, after V lost 3 bases and J lost 5 bases. The germline V gene encodes CDR1 SGHVS and CDR2 FQNEAQ. CDR3 DNA: TGTGCCAGCAGCTTTCGACAGGGGATTGGGACCGGGGAGCTGTTTTTT. Translation: CASSFRQGIGTGELFF.

This sequence joins TRBV7-3 and TRBJ1-1; 9 positions agree with TRBD1. With V trimmed by 3 bases and J by 6 bases, 5 bases remained unmatched. This CDR3 spans 14 amino acids. Germline loops: CDR1 SGHTA, CDR2 FQGTGA. The CDR3 loop reads CASSFTGGKAEAFF. In nucleotides, the CDR3 is TGTGCCAGCAGCTTCACAGGGGGCAAGGCTGAAGCTTTCTTT.

The J gene is TRBJ2-4, the V gene TRBV12-3 or TRBV12-4; D gene unclear. Trimming removed 6 bases from V and 2 bases from J, with 14 bases in between. This CDR3 has 15 amino acids. CDR3 in amino acids: CASRTSRVSKNIQYF. CDR3 bases: TGTGCCAGCAGGACCTCGCGCGTATCCAAAAACATTCAGTACTTC.

V usage is TRBV12-3 or TRBV12-4 and J usage is TRBJ2-3; D may be TRBD1 or TRBD2 (6 bases each). This CDR3 comprises 15 residues. V dropped 2 bases and J dropped 2 bases, with 11 bases sitting between them. DNA of the CDR3: TGTGCCAGCAGTTTAAGGGGGGCACCCACAGATACGCAGTATTTT. Translating gives CASSLRGAPTDTQYF.

The rearrangement links TRBV5-6 to TRBJ2-7, with D perhaps matching TRBD2 (6 bases). The germline V gene encodes CDR1 SGHDT and CDR2 YYEEEE. This CDR3 contains 14 residues. V was clipped by 2 bases and J by 2 bases, with 11 bases between them. CDR3 protein: CASSFGGATYEQYV. In DNA form, the CDR3 reads TGTGCCAGCAGCTTTGGAGGGGCTACCTACGAGCAGTACGTC.